This T cell receptor (beta chain) was identified during a study of T cells in Graves' hyperthyroidism and ophthalmopathy. Only a few counts were recorded for this clonotype. Its antigen remains unknown. The CDR3 regions of TCR beta were amplified from RNA transcripts. HTBI primers were employed in a first-round RT-PCR of the TCR CDR3. Each CDR3 protein is one row after TCRdb ran MiXCR on the multiplex PCR reads. The table lists over 350,000 distinct CDR3 sequences, roughly 18% of them singletons, with around 40% in the top ten. Whole-study findings and limits: Also found in blood were most expanded thyroid clonotypes above 0.001.

The TCR sequence derives from a man between 18 and 29 years old with Graves' ophthalmopathy. The sample taken for sequencing was blood.

CDR3 protein: CASRPSPLISDTQYF. Written as DNA, the CDR3 is TGTGCCAGCCGCCCAAGCCCTTTGATCTCAGATACGCAGTATTTT. The genes are TRBV6-2 or TRBV6-3 and TRBJ2-3; D is uncertain. The V end lost 8 bases, the J end lost 4 bases, and 19 bases lay between the germline ends. Germline V lookup: CDR1 MNHEY, CDR2 SVGEGT. This CDR3 has 15 amino acids.